This entry lists 17 T cell receptor beta chains sequenced from one sample in a study of lymphopenia after photon versus proton radiotherapy. Assay used: immunoSEQ multiplex PCR; TCRdb lists only in-frame clones, some missing. The table records tens of thousands of clones, approximately 90% of them present only once. The source was peripheral blood, collected from a patient treated with proton-based radiotherapy. Source of these receptors: a woman aged 55 to 70 with cholangiocarcinoma. Some clones in this sample may be carry-over from other donors' samples.

This chain connects TRBV6-6 to TRBJ1-1; a weak D match, TRBD1 (5 bases). This CDR3 spans 15 amino acids. Trimming took 0 bases from V and 7 from J, leaving 15 bases between them. Looked up from germline, CDR1 is MNHNY and CDR2 is SVGAGI (reference sequence). CDR3 coding DNA: TGTGCCAGCAGTTACTCGGTCGGCAGGGAAAGTGAAGCTTTCTTT. Encoded protein: CASSYSVGRESEAFF.

V is TRBV19 and J is TRBJ1-6, with D tentatively TRBD1 (5 bases). The CDR3 length is 15 residues. The V end lost 6 bases, the J end lost 9 bases, and 18 bases lay between the germline ends. Germline values: CDR1 LNHDA, CDR2 SQIVND (reference sequence). The CDR3 reads CASSQILGLSSPLHF. The CDR3 DNA is TGTGCCAGTAGCCAAATTTTGGGACTTAGTTCACCCCTCCACTTT.

The V call is TRBV11-3, the J call TRBJ2-1; D call uncertain. V was shortened by 1 base and J by 9 bases, with 13 bases between the two germline ends. This CDR3 contains 14 residues. Germline CDR1 SGHNT, CDR2 YENEEA. This CDR3 is CASSLGPEGREQFF. The CDR3 coding sequence is TGTGCCAGCAGCTTAGGGCCAGAAGGTCGTGAGCAGTTCTTC.

V usage is TRBV11-2 and J usage is TRBJ2-1; D gene unclear. Trimming pared 1 base from V and 9 bases from J, leaving 13 bases between. The CDR3 spans 14 residues. Looked up from germline, CDR1 is SGHAT and CDR2 is FQNNGV. CDR3 loop: CASSLVAELGEQFF. CDR3 DNA: TGTGCCAGCAGCTTAGTGGCGGAGTTGGGTGAGCAGTTCTTC.

This clone was counted only a few times. The chain is built from TRBV11-2 and TRBJ1-3, with 7 bases lining up with TRBD1. With V trimmed by 2 bases and J by 5 bases, 9 bases remained unmatched. The germline gives CDR1 SGHAT, CDR2 FQNNGV. The CDR3 runs 16 residues. CDR3 amino acids: CASSLSPRGERNTIYF. In nucleotides, the CDR3 is TGTGCCAGCAGCTTAAGTCCCAGGGGGGAGAGAAACACCATATATTTT. Based on the CDR3 plus reference TRBV11-2 and TRBJ1-3, the full variable domain is EAGVAQSPRYKIIEKRQSVAFWCNPISGHATLYWYQQILGQGPKLLIQFQNNGVVDDSQLPKDRFSAERLKGVDSTLKIQPAKLEDSAVYLCASSLSPRGERNTIYFGEGSWLTVV.

The genes are TRBV4-1 and TRBJ1-4; D call uncertain. This CDR3 is 20 amino acids long. Germline V gene lookup returns CDR1 MGHRA and CDR2 YSYEKL. V was trimmed by 1 base and J by 0 bases, leaving 21 bases between them. CDR3 region: CASSQVHPAALLSTNEKLFF. CDR3 DNA: TGCGCCAGCAGCCAAGTCCACCCAGCCGCCTTACTTTCAACTAATGAAAAACTGTTTTTT.

The genes are TRBV5-4 and TRBJ2-1, with D possibly matching TRBD2 (5 bases). CDR1 SGHNT and CDR2 YYREEE come from the germline V gene (reference sequence). The CDR3 loop spans 15 amino acids. Trimming cost V 1 base and J 0 bases, with 8 bases left between them. For the CDR3, the DNA is TGTGCCAGCAGCTTGCAGAGCGGCTCCTACAATGAGCAGTTCTTC. This codes for CASSLQSGSYNEQFF. The full variable domain, in which reference TRBV5-4 and TRBJ2-1 provide the parts outside the CDR3, is ETGVTQSPTHLIKTRGQQVTLRCSSQSGHNTVSWYQQALGQGPQFIFQYYREEENGRGNFPPRFSGLQFPNYSSELNVNALELDDSALYLCASSLQSGSYNEQFFGPGTRLTVL.

The CDR3 DNA reads TGTGCCAGCAGTTTCCGTAGTGGGACTGGTCAAGAGACCCAGTACTTC. As protein: CASSFRSGTGQETQYF. The genes are TRBV27 and TRBJ2-5; D might be TRBD2 (6 bases). CDR3 length equals 16 residues. Germline V gene sequence: CDR1 MNHEY, CDR2 SMNVEV (reference sequence). Trimming took 3 bases from V and 2 from J, leaving 16 bases between them.

The chain links TRBV5-1 to TRBJ2-1; D remains ambiguous. This CDR3 contains 15 residues. Germline assignment: CDR1 SGHRS and CDR2 YFSETQ. The V and J ends lost 0 bases and 2 bases respectively, with 9 bases between them. CDR3 region: CASSLALGPYNEQFF. Here the CDR3 DNA reads TGCGCCAGCAGCTTGGCGCTTGGACCCTACAATGAGCAGTTCTTC.

This chain connects TRBV11-2 to TRBJ1-4; TRBD1 matches 9 bases. Germline V CDR1 and CDR2: SGHAT, FQNNGV. The V gene end was trimmed by 5 bases and the J gene end by 7 bases; junction bases not matched to a gene: 8. The CDR3 spans 15 residues. CDR3 in DNA: TGTGCCAGCAGCCCCCGGGGACAGGGTGGTGAAAAACTGTTTTTT. Residues: CASSPRGQGGEKLFF.

The V and J genes are TRBV7-2 and TRBJ1-1; D is undetermined. V lost 5 bases, J lost 6 bases, and 7 bases lay in between. The length of the CDR3 is 11 residues. The germline CDR1 and CDR2 sequences are SGHTA and FQGNSA. In DNA, the CDR3 is TGTGCCAGCAGCCAGGCCCCTGAAGCTTTCTTT. The encoded protein is CASSQAPEAFF. The full variable domain, with the rest looked up from reference TRBV7-2 and TRBJ1-1, is GAGVSQSPSNKVTEKGKDVELRCDPISGHTALYWYRQSLGQGLEFLIYFQGNSAPDKSGLPSDRFSAERTGGSVSTLTIQRTQQEDSAVYLCASSQAPEAFFGQGTRLTVV.

The chain combines TRBV19 with TRBJ1-2; maybe TRBD1 (5 bases). Germline V lookup: CDR1 LNHDA, CDR2 SQIVND (reference sequence). The CDR3 covers 15 residues. Deletions cut 3 bases from V and 4 bases from J, with 15 bases between. CDR3 DNA: TGTGCCAGTAGTATCACAGTTGGGGCAGGCTATGGCTACACCTTC. Translating it yields CASSITVGAGYGYTF.

The chain combines TRBV5-8 with TRBJ1-3; 7 nucleotides line up with TRBD1. With V trimmed by 4 bases and J by 0 bases, 4 bases remained unmatched. This CDR3 contains 15 residues. Germline lookup yields CDR1 SGHTS and CDR2 YDEGEE. CDR3 region: CASSKGQLSGNTIYF. The CDR3 DNA reads as TGTGCCAGCAGCAAGGGACAGCTCTCTGGAAACACCATATATTTT.

This chain connects TRBV4-3 to TRBJ2-5; possible D gene TRBD2, 5 bases. The length of the CDR3 is 14 residues. The germline CDR1 and CDR2 sequences are LGHNA and YSLEER. The V end was cut by 0 bases, the J end by 1 base, with 6 bases between. CDR3 protein: CASSQEDSQETQYF. CDR3 bases: TGCGCCAGCAGCCAAGAGGACTCCCAAGAGACCCAGTACTTC.

As to this clone: One end of the junction varies from germline; a read error may be responsible. The chain recombines TRBV18 with TRBJ1-1; D not certain. Germline V lookup: CDR1 KGHSH, CDR2 LQKENI. This CDR3 comprises 15 residues. CDR3 in DNA: TGTGCCAGCCCACCAGCCTCTATGAAGGGAAGAGGCGCTTTCTTT. Translating it yields CASPPASMKGRGAFF.

The chain recombines TRBV20-1 with TRBJ2-7; D uncertain. CDR1 is DFQATT and CDR2 is SNEGSKA in the germline V gene (reference sequence). Trimming pared 3 bases from V and 6 bases from J, leaving 9 bases between. The CDR3 runs 11 residues. As DNA, the CDR3 is TGCAGTGCTAGCACTACGGGCGAGCAGTACTTC. Translation: CSASTTGEQYF.

With respect to this clone: Other DNA sequences in the sample encode the same CDR3. The chain links TRBV19 to TRBJ2-1, with 7 positions matching TRBD2. This CDR3 region has 15 residues. The trim removed 3 bases at V and 2 bases at J, leaving 4 bases unmatched. Germline CDR1 LNHDA, CDR2 SQIVND (reference sequence). In DNA form, the CDR3 reads TGTGCCAGTAGTATGGGCACTAGCGCCTACAATGAGCAGTTCTTC. Translated, it gives CASSMGTSAYNEQFF.